This is a list of T cell receptor beta chains from one sample in a study of radiation and T cells in renal cell carcinoma. Some clones are missing from TCRdb's copy, which holds only in-frame ones; the method was immunoSEQ multiplex PCR. This table holds about 150,000 clones, around 90% found once. The sample here was blood, taken from a patient whose treatment included radiotherapy and nephrectomy. The receptors come from a woman in her forties or fifties with renal cell carcinoma. Both conserved end residues are part of each CDR3. D genes are given only for firm matches. Part of the rows lack a size; the others show once, few, many or a class for expanded clones.

cdr3_aa	cdr3_nt	clone_size	d_call	v_call	j_call
CASSEGNFNTEAFF	TGTGCCAGCAGTGAAGGGAACTTTAACACTGAAGCTTTCTTT	NA	NA	TRBV6-1	TRBJ1-1
CASSLKQASPLHF	TGTGCCAGCAGTTTAAAACAAGCTTCACCCCTCCACTTT	NA	NA	TRBV28	TRBJ1-6
CASSPLPPDRVHEQYF	TGTGCCAGCTCACCTTTACCTCCGGACAGGGTCCACGAGCAGTACTTC	once	TRBD1	TRBV18	TRBJ2-7
CASTGTVSSGANVLTF	TGTGCCAGCACTGGGACCGTCAGCTCTGGGGCCAACGTCCTGACTTTC	NA	NA	TRBV13	TRBJ2-6
CASSYSYAVAEAFF	TGTGCCAGCAGTTATAGTTATGCGGTCGCTGAAGCTTTCTTT	NA	NA	TRBV6-6	TRBJ1-1
CASSPPGTSGSYEQYF	TGTGCCAGCAGCCCACCCGGGACTAGCGGGTCCTACGAGCAGTACTTC	NA	TRBD2	TRBV27	TRBJ2-7
CASSEGGGGGQPQHF	TGTGCCAGCAGTGAAGGCGGCGGGGGCGGTCAGCCCCAGCATTTT	NA	NA	TRBV2	TRBJ1-5
CASSVTQANQPQHF	TGTGCCAGCAGCGTGACCCAAGCGAATCAGCCCCAGCATTTT	NA	NA	TRBV9	TRBJ1-5
CASRAVAGRGETQYF	TGTGCCAGCAGGGCCGTAGCGGGGAGAGGAGAGACCCAGTACTTC	NA	TRBD2	TRBV2	TRBJ2-5
CASSVDSGGPDTQYF	TGTGCCAGCAGCGTAGATTCGGGGGGCCCAGATACGCAGTATTTT	once	NA	TRBV9	TRBJ2-3
CASSPRTGGDYGYTF	TGCGCCAGCAGCCCTCGGACAGGGGGCGACTATGGCTACACCTTC	NA	TRBD1	TRBV4-1	TRBJ1-2
CASSYDRGREGEQYF	TGTGCCAGCAGTTACGACAGGGGGCGCGAGGGCGAGCAGTACTTC	NA	TRBD1	TRBV6-5	TRBJ2-7
CASNGGLRPAFF	TGTGCCAGCAATGGAGGCCTGAGGCCAGCTTTCTTT	NA	NA	TRBV28	TRBJ1-1
CASSDTGTGGNYGYTF	TGTGCCAGCAGTGACACGGGGACAGGGGGGAACTATGGCTACACCTTC	NA	TRBD1	TRBV25-1	TRBJ1-2
CASSSTGDTEAFF	TGTGCCAGTAGTTCGACGGGAGACACTGAAGCTTTCTTT	NA	NA	TRBV19	TRBJ1-1
CASSDRRQGKVAFF	TGTGCCAGCAGCGATAGAAGACAGGGGAAGGTGGCTTTCTTT	few	TRBD1	TRBV5-6	TRBJ1-1
CAGGRFGVAEAFF	TGTGCCGGCGGGCGGTTTGGCGTCGCTGAAGCTTTCTTT	NA	NA	TRBV5-4	TRBJ1-1
CAISDSGRQTYEQYF	TGTGCCATCAGCGACTCGGGGAGGCAGACGTACGAGCAGTACTTC	NA	NA	TRBV10-3	TRBJ2-7
CASSGHNTNYGYTF	TGTGCCAGTAGCGGACACAACACTAACTATGGCTACACCTTC	once	NA	TRBV19	TRBJ1-2
CASTPSTQETQYF	TGTGCCAGTACCCCATCGACTCAAGAGACCCAGTACTTC	NA	NA	TRBV19	TRBJ2-5
CASSGGQGSTEAFF	TGTGCCAGCAGTGGGGGACAGGGCTCCACTGAAGCTTTCTTT	NA	TRBD1	TRBV6-5	TRBJ1-1
CAISESGVQNGYTF	TGTGCCATCAGTGAGTCGGGAGTACAAAATGGCTACACCTTC	NA	NA	TRBV10-3	TRBJ1-2
CASSLAGGQETQYF	TGCGCCAGCAGCTTGGCGGGGGGACAAGAGACCCAGTACTTC	NA	TRBD2	TRBV5-1	TRBJ2-5
CASKDRVDYGYTF	TGTGCCAGTAAGGACAGGGTTGACTATGGCTACACCTTC	NA	TRBD1	TRBV19	TRBJ1-2